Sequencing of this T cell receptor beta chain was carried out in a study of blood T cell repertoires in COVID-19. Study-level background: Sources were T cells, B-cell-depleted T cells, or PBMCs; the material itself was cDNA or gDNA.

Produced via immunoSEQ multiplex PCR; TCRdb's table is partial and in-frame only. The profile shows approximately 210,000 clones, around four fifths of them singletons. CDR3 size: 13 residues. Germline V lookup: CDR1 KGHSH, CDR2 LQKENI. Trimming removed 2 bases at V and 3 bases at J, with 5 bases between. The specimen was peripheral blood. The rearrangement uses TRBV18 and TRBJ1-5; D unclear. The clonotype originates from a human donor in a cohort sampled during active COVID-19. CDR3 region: CASSPEPNQPQHF. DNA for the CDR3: TGTGCCAGCTCACCAGAGCCCAATCAGCCCCAGCATTTT.